The 16 T cell receptor beta chains in this list originate from one sample, sequenced in a study of CXCR3-negative and CXCR3-positive naive CD8 T cells. No antigen has been assigned to these receptors. General study results and limits: The TRB CDR3s that CXCR3-positive naive cells carried were more hydrophobic than those of CXCR3-negative naive cells.

Researchers prepared the TRB cDNA libraries using 5' RACE with UMI labels. No DNA is given; TCRdb re-called the 5' RACE reads and lists each CDR3 protein once. Listed are tens of thousands of distinct CDR3 sequences; less than 0.6% falls within the top ten. Sample: naive CXCR3+ CD8+ T cells from blood. Documented subset: CD45RO-CCR7+CD27+CD95- naive CD8+ T cells expressing CXCR3 (TNR3+). The source of these receptors is a human donor in good health. Some clones in this sample may be carry-over from other donors' samples.

V usage is TRBV7-9 and J usage is TRBJ1-5. CDR1 is SEHNR, CDR2 FQNEAQ, per germline (reference sequence). The CDR3 loop spans 12 amino acids. The chain's CDR3 is CASSGSNQPQHF.

The V and J genes are TRBV4-1 and TRBJ2-5; absent DNA, TCRdb's TRBD2 call cannot be checked. The CDR3 extends over 15 amino acids. Germline CDR1 and CDR2: MGHRA and YSYEKL. The CDR3: CASSQEEGGSETQYF.

This chain uses TRBV5-1 with TRBJ1-1; TCRdb picks TRBD1, but there is no DNA to check that call. The CDR3 totals 14 residues. Germline lookup yields CDR1 SGHRS and CDR2 YFSETQ. The CDR3 loop reads CASRHTGVGTEAFF.

The CDR3 is CASSTGAGYNEQFF. This chain uses TRBV6-5 with TRBJ2-1; checking the TCRdb D call of TRBD1 is not possible without DNA. The CDR3 consists of 14 residues. In germline, CDR1 is MNHEY, CDR2 SVGAGI.

The chain recombines TRBV13 with TRBJ2-7; absent DNA, TCRdb's TRBD1 call cannot be checked. The CDR3 consists of 13 residues. Germline values: CDR1 PRHDT, CDR2 FYEKMQ (reference sequence). CDR3 residues: CASSSGQGNEQYF. The whole variable domain, remainder taken from reference TRBV13 and TRBJ2-7, is AAGVIQSPRHLIKEKRETATLKCYPIPRHDTVYWYQQGPGQDPQFLISFYEKMQSDKGSIPDRFSAQQFSDYHSELNMSSLELGDSALYFCASSSGQGNEQYFGPGTRLTVT.

The rearrangement links TRBV6-2 or TRBV6-3 to TRBJ2-5; TCRdb names TRBD2, which stays unverified in the absence of DNA. Germline V lookup: CDR1 MNHEY, CDR2 SVGEGT. The CDR3 is made up of 14 amino acids. CDR3 sequence: CASSDRWAEETQYF.

The chain uses TRBV5-1 and TRBJ2-5; as DNA is missing, the TRBD2 call by TCRdb cannot be tested. This CDR3 is 14 amino acids long. In germline, CDR1 is SGHRS, CDR2 YFSETQ. CDR3 sequence: CASSLPGLQETQYF.

The rearrangement uses TRBV27 and TRBJ2-3. Germline loops: CDR1 MNHEY, CDR2 SMNVEV (reference sequence). The length of the CDR3 is 17 residues. This CDR3 reads CASSLLNSRFGTDTQYF.

The chain has TRBV29-1 and TRBJ1-3. The CDR3 is made up of 17 amino acids. The germline V gene has CDR1 SQVTM and CDR2 ANQGSEA. CDR3 in amino acids: CSVEDPDGISSGNTIYF.

J is TRBJ2-1 and V is TRBV6-4. This CDR3 contains 14 residues. The germline V gene encodes CDR1 MRHNA and CDR2 SNTAGT. CDR3 loop: CASSDPDGNNEQFF.

This chain connects TRBV6-5 to TRBJ2-2; checking the TCRdb D call of TRBD2 is not possible without DNA. The CDR3 length is 16 residues. CDR1 MNHEY and CDR2 SVGAGI come from the germline V gene. The CDR3 is CASTPGRGDYTGELFF.

The gene calls are TRBV27 and TRBJ2-1; TCRdb's assignment of TRBD1 cannot be checked, as there is no DNA. Germline V lookup: CDR1 MNHEY, CDR2 SMNVEV (reference sequence). CDR3 length: 15 residues. The CDR3 spells CASSLTGVGRNEQFF.

The gene calls are TRBV12-3 or TRBV12-4 and TRBJ1-1. This CDR3 has 12 residues. The CDR3 sequence: CASRRVNTEAFF.

The chain is built from TRBV6-4 and TRBJ1-2; the D call of TRBD1 rests on TCRdb alone, since no DNA is present to check it. Germline CDR1 is MRHNA and CDR2 is SNTAGT. This CDR3 region has 15 residues. The CDR3 here is CASSRTGTGAYGYTF.

The chain is built from TRBV29-1 and TRBJ2-5; lacking DNA, the TRBD1 call made by TCRdb goes unchecked. Looked up from germline, CDR1 is SQVTM and CDR2 is ANQGSEA. CDR3 length: 15 amino acids. CDR3 protein: CSVDGDSPGEETQYF.

The chain uses TRBV20-1 and TRBJ2-3. The CDR3 is 15 amino acids. Germline V lookup: CDR1 DFQATT, CDR2 SNEGSKA (reference sequence). The CDR3 here is CSARDDLEEADTQYF.